This T cell receptor (beta chain) emerged from a study of a mutant IDH1 vaccine in newly diagnosed glioma. Overall study: Vaccination started 4-6 weeks after radiotherapy alone, or with temozolomide cycles. Sex distribution of treated patients was approximately 60% male and around 38% female; mean age was around 40 years.

Clones were read by immunoSEQ multiplex PCR, and TCRdb kept only the in-frame ones, dropping some. The table has about 81,000 clones, around 85% seen once. Worth noting for this clone: Its specificity is unknown.

Time point: week 23, last vaccination. Vaccination comprised doses that each held 300 ug of mutant IDH1 20-mer peptide, plus topical imiquimod. New WHO grade 3 or 4 astrocytomas that were IDH1-mutant and ATRX-lost had been found in donors. Germline CDR1 and CDR2: MNHNS and SASEGT. V was pared by 2 bases and J by 4 bases, with 9 bases between. The CDR3 has 14 amino acids. This sequence joins TRBV6-1 and TRBJ1-5; D remains unclear. Sequencing used PBMCs, obtained from a glioma patient whose treatment included an IDH1 peptide vaccine. The receptor was isolated from a man aged 25 to 40 with glioma. Some clones in this sample may be carry-over from other donors' samples. The CDR3 sequence: CASSEWARNQPQHF. The CDR3 bases are TGTGCCAGCAGTGAATGGGCACGAAATCAGCCCCAGCATTTT.